Listed here is a single TCR beta chain. The CDR3 has 15 amino acids. The ends lost 4 bases at V and 5 bases at J; junction bases unmatched: 8. The germline V gene encodes CDR1 LGHNA and CDR2 YSLEER. The sample is drawn from a study of T cell changes during pregnancy in multiple sclerosis. The assay was immunoSEQ multiplex PCR, and TCRdb's table has in-frame clones only and misses some. The sample has around 66,000 clones; under 95% are singletons. The material sequenced was peripheral blood, taken in the first trimester of pregnancy. The chain joins TRBV4-3 to TRBJ1-2; 9 nucleotides line up with TRBD1. This TCR was recovered from a female donor in good health, enrolled as a control in a pregnancy study. CDR3 sequence: CASSPDRGWIYGYTF. CDR3 DNA sequence: TGCGCCAGCAGCCCGGACAGGGGATGGATATATGGCTACACCTTC.